Below, 17 T cell receptor beta chains from the same sample are listed, as sequenced in a study of T cell clonality in common variable immunodeficiency. Overall study results and limits: Fewer deletions and N-nucleotide insertions were reportedly seen in common variable immunodeficiency TCR beta sequences.

These receptors have no identified antigens. Sequencing used immunoSEQ multiplex PCR; TCRdb keeps in-frame clones, though not all of them. This sample comprises tens of thousands of clones, none seen once only. Sequencing was done on a sample of peripheral blood mononuclear cells. These receptors came from a human donor with common variable immunodeficiency.

This clone has only a few counts. The read gets to within 3 residues of the CDR3 end, and the germline J gene fills in the rest. The chain employs TRBV30 and TRBJ2-3; 8 bases agree with TRBD1. From germline, CDR1 is GTSNPN and CDR2 SVGIG (reference sequence). This CDR3 is 13 amino acids long. V gave up 5 bases and J gave up 2 bases; unmatched junction bases: 3. This chain's CDR3 is CAWRTGYTDTQYF. Incomplete CDR3 DNA: TGTGCCTGGCGGACAGGGTACACAGATACG.

This clone was seen a few times. The read ends 3 residues before the CDR3 terminus; that terminus is restored from the germline J gene. This chain joins TRBV11-3 and TRBJ2-5, with TRBD1 as a possible D gene (7 bases). The CDR3 sequence is 15 residues long. CDR1 SGHNT and CDR2 YENEEA come from the germline V gene. V lost 5 bases and J lost 5, with 18 bases in between. CDR3 amino acids: CASSKDREVRETQYF. The sequenced CDR3 bases are TGTGCCAGCAGCAAAGACAGGGAGGTTCGGGAGACC.

In regard to this clone: The read halts 3 residues ahead of the CDR3 end, with the missing end drawn from the germline J gene. The chain uses TRBV7-2 and TRBJ1-2; TRBD1 aligns across 7 bases. V gave up 5 bases and J gave up 4 bases; unmatched junction bases: 7. The CDR3 contains 14 residues. The germline gives CDR1 SGHTA, CDR2 FQGNSA. CDR3 DNA, as far as it was read: TGTGCCAGCAGCCCCCGACAGGGACGCTATGGC. It translates to CASSPRQGRYG. Given in full, the CDR3 is CASSPRQGRYGYTF.

In regard to this clone: The CDR3 extends 3 residues past the end of the read, so its final part is completed from the germline J gene. This sequence joins TRBV30 and TRBJ1-5, with a possible D match to TRBD1 (6 bases). Germline-derived CDR1 and CDR2 are GTSNPN and SVGIG (reference sequence). Trimming stripped 4 bases from V and 4 bases from J, with 11 bases between. The CDR3 sequence is 13 residues long. The CDR3 here is CAWNRRGNQPQHF. The part of the CDR3 DNA that was read is TGTGCCTGGAATAGGAGGGGGAATCAGCCC.

In regard to this clone: The read ends 3 residues before the CDR3 terminus; that terminus is restored from the germline J gene. This chain connects TRBV6-2 or TRBV6-3 to TRBJ2-3, with 13 positions matching TRBD2. Germline lookup yields CDR1 MNHEY and CDR2 SVGEGT. This CDR3 region has 15 residues. Trimming at V came to 4 bases and at J to 5 bases, leaving 3 bases not matched to a gene. The DNA read from the CDR3 is TGTGCCAGCAGTTGGGGACTAGCGGGACGAGATACG. Translated: CASSWGLAGRDT. The whole CDR3 sequence is CASSWGLAGRDTQYF.

Ten or more counts support this clone. The read ends 3 residues shy of where the CDR3 ends; the end is completed using the germline J gene. The chain is built from TRBV30 and TRBJ1-1; the D gene is possibly TRBD1 (5 bases). Per the germline V gene, CDR1 is GTSNPN and CDR2 is SVGIG (reference sequence). There are 12 residues in the CDR3. The CDR3 spells CAWSVQGFGAFF. CDR3 bases read: TGTGCCTGGAGTGTCCAGGGTTTTGGG.

Of note for this clone: The CDR3 is cut off 3 residues early in the read; its end comes from the germline J gene. This sequence joins TRBV20-1 and TRBJ2-7, with 7 bases aligning to TRBD1. The CDR3 totals 15 residues. CDR1 is DFQATT and CDR2 is SNEGSKA in the germline V gene (reference sequence). The ends lost 0 bases at V and 2 bases at J; junction bases unmatched: 7. The DNA read from the CDR3 is TGCAGTGCTAGAGAGTCAGGGGGTGTTGCCTACGAG. It encodes CSARESGGVAYE. The CDR3, in full, reads CSARESGGVAYEQYF.

For this clone: The read ends 3 residues before the CDR3 terminus; that terminus is restored from the germline J gene. This chain joins TRBV20-1 and TRBJ1-1; 9 bases match TRBD1. V was pared by 6 bases and J by 3 bases, with 8 bases of the junction left unmatched. Germline assignment: CDR1 DFQATT and CDR2 SNEGSKA (reference sequence). CDR3 length: 14 residues. The CDR3 protein is CSANLQGAYTEAFF. CDR3 bases read: TGCAGTGCAAACCTACAGGGGGCGTACACTGAA.

In its sample, this clone was seen a few times. The CDR3 is cut off 3 residues early in the read; its end comes from the germline J gene. The chain is built from TRBV7-6 and TRBJ2-7, with a weak D call TRBD1 (6 bases). The CDR3 is 13 amino acids. Germline V CDR1 and CDR2: SGHVS, FNYEAQ. V gave up 3 bases and J gave up 1 base, with 7 bases separating them. This CDR3 reads CASSFGQSYEQYF. CDR3 DNA (partial): TGTGCCAGCAGCTTCGGACAGTCCTACGAG.

About this clone itself: The read is 3 residues too short to cover the CDR3 end, so that end is filled in from the germline J gene. The chain couples TRBV30 to TRBJ2-5; 9 positions match TRBD2. Losses at the gene ends were 4 bases for V and 4 bases for J; bases not matched to a gene: 16. The germline V gene has CDR1 GTSNPN and CDR2 SVGIG (reference sequence). The CDR3 is made up of 17 amino acids. The part of the CDR3 DNA that was read is TGTGCCTGGACCCCCTATGGGGCGGGGGGGCCGCGAGAGACC. It codes for CAWTPYGAGGPRET. The whole CDR3 sequence reads CAWTPYGAGGPRETQYF.

Comments on this clone: The read ends 3 residues shy of where the CDR3 ends; the end is completed using the germline J gene. This chain connects TRBV7-2 to TRBJ2-7; D gene unclear. V lost 0 bases and J 0 bases, leaving 6 bases between the germline ends. The CDR3 totals 14 residues. Germline V gene data show CDR1 as SGHTA and CDR2 as FQGNSA. CDR3 amino acids: CASSLALSSYEQYF. The sequenced part of the CDR3 DNA is TGTGCCAGCAGCTTAGCCCTTAGCTCCTACGAG. The whole variable domain, remainder taken from reference TRBV7-2 and TRBJ2-7, is GAGVSQSPSNKVTEKGKDVELRCDPISGHTALYWYRQSLGQGLEFLIYFQGNSAPDKSGLPSDRFSAERTGGSVSTLTIQRTQQEDSAVYLCASSLALSSYEQYFGPGTRLTVT.

As concerns this clone: The read ends 3 residues early relative to the CDR3; the germline J gene fills the gap. The chain uses TRBV5-6 and TRBJ1-2, with a possible D match to TRBD1 (6 bases). This CDR3 region has 13 residues. Germline V CDR1 and CDR2: SGHDT, YYEEEE. The CDR3 loop is CASSLGGWGGYTF. Incomplete CDR3 DNA: TGTGCCAGCAGCTTAGGGGGTTGGGGCGGC. The variable domain in full, with the rest retrieved from reference TRBV5-6 and TRBJ1-2, is DAGVTQSPTHLIKTRGQQVTLRCSPKSGHDTVSWYQQALGQGPQFIFQYYEEEERQRGNFPDRFSGHQFPNYSSELNVNALLLGDSALYLCASSLGGWGGYTFGSGTRLTVV.

Remarks on this clone: With the read ending 3 residues before the CDR3 end, the germline J gene is used to fill in that end. This chain links TRBV19 with TRBJ1-4; TRBD1 is a possible D gene (6 bases). Germline values: CDR1 LNHDA, CDR2 SQIVND (reference sequence). The CDR3 loop spans 15 amino acids. V was clipped by 5 bases and J by 5 bases, with 15 bases between them. The CDR3 loop reads CASSPGQKRNEKLFF. CDR3 bases read: TGTGCCAGTAGTCCTGGACAGAAACGAAATGAAAAA.

This clone was seen a handful of times. The read finishes 3 residues shy of the CDR3 end, and the germline J gene is used to complete it. V is TRBV2 and J is TRBJ1-1; 7 bases line up with TRBD1. The CDR3 runs 14 residues. The V segment lost 6 bases and the J segment 3 bases; nucleotides outside the gene matches: 7. Germline V lookup: CDR1 SNHLY, CDR2 FYNNEI. CDR3 bases read: TGTGCCAGCAGCGGTGACAGGGCCGACACTGAA. It encodes CASSGDRADTE. The whole CDR3 protein reads CASSGDRADTEAFF.

Notes on this clone: The read halts 3 residues ahead of the CDR3 end, with the missing end drawn from the germline J gene. The chain employs TRBV7-6 and TRBJ2-5, with 8 bases that match TRBD1. This CDR3 is 16 amino acids long. The germline CDR1 and CDR2 sequences are SGHVS and FNYEAQ. V trimming: 4 bases; J trimming: 3 bases; junction bases outside the gene matches: 10. The CDR3 DNA, read in part, is TGTGCCAGCAGCTCGAACAGGGGGGCTGGGGAAGAGACC. Its protein product is CASSSNRGAGEET. In full, the CDR3 reads CASSSNRGAGEETQYF.

This clone was recorded a few times. The sequence runs out 3 residues before the end of the CDR3; the remainder is reconstructed from the germline J gene. This chain links TRBV6-2 or TRBV6-3 with TRBJ2-7, with 7 bases identical to TRBD2. The junction had 9 bases not matched to a gene; V was cut back by 2 bases and J by 5 bases. CDR3 size: 15 residues. The germline gives CDR1 MNHEY, CDR2 SVGEGT. The sequenced part of the CDR3 DNA is TGTGCCAGCAGTTACCCTGGGGAGGGGTCCGACGAG. Translated: CASSYPGEGSDE. In full, the CDR3 reads CASSYPGEGSDEQYF.

This clone was found many times. CDR3 loop: CASSKGQFSYEQYF. CDR3 DNA (partial): TGTGCCAGCAGCAAGGGACAGTTCTCCTACGAG. The chain is built from TRBV5-6 and TRBJ2-7, with TRBD1 matching over 7 bases. The read gets to within 3 residues of the CDR3 end, and the germline J gene fills in the rest. Germline V lookup: CDR1 SGHDT, CDR2 YYEEEE. This CDR3 spans 14 amino acids. The V gene end was trimmed by 4 bases and the J gene end by 0 bases; junction bases not matched to a gene: 4.